Each of the 21 T cell receptor beta chains below was sequenced from the same sample in a study of technical replicates of blood from a handful of donors. The data were produced by immunoSEQ multiplex PCR, yet TCRdb's version contains in-frame clones alone and is incomplete. Of under 90,000 clones detected, 93% appear once; the ten largest clones hold 0.2% to 0.25%. Sequenced material: T cells isolated from PBMCs. The receptor set was obtained from a human donor in good health.

Only one count was recorded for this clone. The chain uses TRBV6-4 and TRBJ1-4; possible D gene TRBD1, 5 bases. The V end was cut by 6 bases, the J end by 4 bases, with 6 bases between. CDR1 is MRHNA and CDR2 is SNTAGT in the germline V gene. CDR3 length: 12 amino acids. The CDR3 DNA reads as TGTGCCAGCAGGGGGCGTAATGAAAAACTGTTTTTT. This translates into CASRGRNEKLFF.

The chain combines TRBV6-4 with TRBJ2-1; 9 bases match TRBD2. CDR1 MRHNA and CDR2 SNTAGT come from the germline V gene. This CDR3 is built from 16 residues. V was pared by 3 bases and J by 4 bases, with 7 bases of the junction left unmatched. CDR3 in DNA: TGTGCCAGCAGTGAATTCGGCGGGGGGGGATACAATGAGCAGTTCTTC. Translated: CASSEFGGGGYNEQFF.

The genes are TRBV30 and TRBJ1-1; D is possibly TRBD1 (5 bases). The CDR3 spans 18 residues. Germline CDR1 reads GTSNPN; CDR2 reads SVGIG (reference sequence). The V end was cut by 3 bases, the J end by 0 bases, with 23 bases between. The CDR3 region is CAWRLGRGRVRLNTEAFF. The CDR3 coding sequence is TGTGCCTGGAGGTTAGGTCGGGGGAGGGTCCGCCTGAACACTGAAGCTTTCTTT.

The chain is built from TRBV5-1 and TRBJ1-1; unclear D gene. In germline, CDR1 is SGHRS, CDR2 YFSETQ. The CDR3 contains 13 residues. The germline V and J ends were trimmed by 4 bases and 4 bases, with 11 bases remaining between them. The DNA for the CDR3 is TGCGCCAGCAGCGAAGGGAGCGCCACTGAAGCTTTCTTT. This sequence encodes CASSEGSATEAFF.

J is TRBJ1-5 and V is TRBV28, with 9 bases lining up with TRBD1. Germline trimming cut 4 bases from V and 5 bases from J; bases unmatched to any gene: 3. The germline CDR1 and CDR2 sequences are MDHEN and SYDVKM. This CDR3 comprises 14 residues. CDR3 coding DNA: TGTGCCAGCAGTTCGGGACAGGGCCATCAGCCCCAGCATTTT. As protein: CASSSGQGHQPQHF.

V usage is TRBV27 and J usage is TRBJ2-7; 7 bases map to TRBD1. Germline V CDR1 and CDR2: MNHEY, SMNVEV (reference sequence). The CDR3 has 14 residues. V shed 2 bases and J 4 bases; nucleotides not matched to a gene: 5. CDR3 nucleotide sequence: TGTGCCAGCAGTTTAATTGGACAGGATTACGAGCAGTACTTC. It specifies CASSLIGQDYEQYF.

The CDR3: CASKGSRQETQYF. The CDR3 DNA is TGTGCCAGCAAAGGGAGTCGGCAAGAGACCCAGTACTTC. The chain is built from TRBV2 and TRBJ2-5, with D possibly TRBD2 on 5 matching bases. Trimming took 7 bases from V and 2 from J, leaving 11 bases between them. CDR3 length: 13 residues. In germline, CDR1 is SNHLY, CDR2 FYNNEI.

The chain has TRBV28 and TRBJ2-7, with D unclear. The CDR3 has 16 residues. Germline V gene sequence: CDR1 MDHEN, CDR2 SYDVKM. Trimming removed 3 bases from V and 0 bases from J, with 15 bases in between. For the CDR3, the DNA is TGTGCCAGCAGTTTCACCCCTAGGATGAGCTCCTACGAGCAGTACTTC. Its protein is CASSFTPRMSSYEQYF.

In its sample, this clone was seen once. The chain recombines TRBV18 with TRBJ2-3, with 8 bases fitting TRBD1. Germline V gives CDR1 KGHSH, CDR2 LQKENI. Losses at the gene ends were 3 bases for V and 2 bases for J; bases not matched to a gene: 1. The length of the CDR3 is 14 residues. The CDR3 sequence is CASSPGQVTDTQYF. CDR3 coding DNA: TGTGCCAGCTCACCGGGACAGGTCACAGATACGCAGTATTTT.

The rearrangement joins TRBV28 to TRBJ2-7; D is unresolved. The CDR3 has 15 residues. Trimming took off 6 bases at V and 0 bases at J, with 15 bases between the two ends. Germline V gene sequence: CDR1 MDHEN, CDR2 SYDVKM. The CDR3 sequence: CASSPSHRSSYEQYF. Written as DNA, the CDR3 is TGTGCCAGCAGCCCATCCCATAGGAGCTCCTACGAGCAGTACTTC.

This rearrangement joins TRBV28 to TRBJ1-1, with a weak D call TRBD1 (5 bases). V was cut by 5 bases and J by 4 bases, with 11 bases left in between. CDR3 size: 13 residues. Germline lookup yields CDR1 MDHEN and CDR2 SYDVKM. In DNA form, the CDR3 reads TGTGCCAGCAGTCCTCCGGGGGGCACTGAAGCTTTCTTT. Translated: CASSPPGGTEAFF.

V usage is TRBV11-2 and J usage is TRBJ2-7; weak D call: TRBD1 (5 bases). Germline V gene data show CDR1 as SGHAT and CDR2 as FQNNGV. The V end lost 5 bases, the J end lost 3 bases, and 14 bases lay between the germline ends. This CDR3 comprises 14 residues. Here the CDR3 reads CASSLTARDYEQYF. The CDR3, as DNA: TGTGCCAGCAGCCTTACGGCCAGGGACTACGAGCAGTACTTC.

This clone was counted a single time. The J gene is TRBJ1-4, the V gene TRBV5-1; D remains ambiguous. The CDR3 length is 14 residues. Germline values: CDR1 SGHRS, CDR2 YFSETQ. Trimming pared 0 bases from V and 7 bases from J, leaving 10 bases between. Here the CDR3 DNA reads TGCGCCAGCAGCTTGGATCGTGGAGGTGAAAAACTGTTTTTT. Amino acid sequence: CASSLDRGGEKLFF.

This clone came up once. Written as DNA, the CDR3 is TGTGCCAGCAGCTCACAGACGGAGGCCTACGAGCAGTACTTC. Amino acid sequence: CASSSQTEAYEQYF. The rearrangement links TRBV7-9 to TRBJ2-7, with a possible D match to TRBD2 (5 bases). Germline V gene sequence: CDR1 SEHNR, CDR2 FQNEAQ (reference sequence). The CDR3 has 14 amino acids. The V end lost 4 bases, the J end lost 2 bases, and 12 bases lay between the germline ends.

This clone was seen once. The chain recombines TRBV23-1 with TRBJ2-7; a weak D match, TRBD2 (7 bases). TRBV23-1 is marked as an open reading frame, function uncertain. The V and J ends lost 9 bases and 4 bases respectively, with 13 bases between them. The CDR3 is made up of 12 amino acids. For the CDR3, the DNA is TGCGCCAGGGGGGGGCAGTCTTACGAGCAGTACTTC. Protein sequence: CARGGQSYEQYF.

The chain couples TRBV19 to TRBJ2-2; no definite D call. The CDR3 sequence is 13 residues long. From germline, CDR1 is LNHDA and CDR2 SQIVND (reference sequence). The V end lost 6 bases, the J end lost 5 bases, and 10 bases lay between the germline ends. This CDR3 reads CASRVAGTGELFF. The CDR3, as DNA: TGTGCCAGTAGGGTGGCAGGTACCGGGGAGCTGTTTTTT.

The chain combines TRBV4-1 with TRBJ2-7; tentatively, D is TRBD2 (7 bases). The ends were cut back, 1 base at V and 0 bases at J, with 10 bases in the middle. The germline V gene encodes CDR1 MGHRA and CDR2 YSYEKL. The CDR3 consists of 15 residues. Here the CDR3 DNA reads TGCGCCAGCAGCCAAGGGGGGGGGCCCTCCTACGAGCAGTACTTC. This translates into CASSQGGGPSYEQYF.

This chain links TRBV28 with TRBJ2-3, with a possible D match to TRBD2 (6 bases). CDR3 size: 16 residues. Per the germline V gene, CDR1 is MDHEN and CDR2 is SYDVKM. V lost 5 bases and J lost 2, with 17 bases in between. This chain's CDR3 is CASSGGGTPYTDTQYF. The CDR3 DNA reads as TGTGCCAGCAGTGGAGGCGGGACGCCCTACACAGATACGCAGTATTTT.

The J gene is TRBJ2-1, the V gene TRBV15, with TRBD2 matching 12 bases. The CDR3 is 14 amino acids. V was pared by 5 bases and J by 7 bases, with 3 bases of the junction left unmatched. CDR1 is LNHNV, CDR2 YYDKDF, per germline (reference sequence). The CDR3 DNA reads TGTGCCACCAGCGGGGGGACTAGCGGGAATGAGCAGTTCTTC. It encodes CATSGGTSGNEQFF.

This clone was observed once. The chain uses TRBV6-1 and TRBJ1-2; D is unclear. The CDR3 is made up of 11 amino acids. V was clipped by 8 bases and J by 7 bases, with 11 bases between them. CDR1 is MNHNS, CDR2 SASEGT, per germline. In nucleotides, the CDR3 is TGTGCCAGCTTTGAGGTTTCTGGCTACACCTTC. Its translation is CASFEVSGYTF.

This clone was observed a single time. The gene calls are TRBV2 and TRBJ1-5; TRBD1 is a possible D gene (5 bases). The CDR3 is 11 amino acids. The ends were cut back, 7 bases at V and 9 bases at J, with 10 bases in the middle. The germline gives CDR1 SNHLY, CDR2 FYNNEI. The CDR3 spells CASTTDGPQHF. CDR3 bases: TGTGCCAGCACGACAGATGGGCCCCAGCATTTT. Combining the CDR3 with reference TRBV2 and TRBJ1-5 gives the whole variable domain EPEVTQTPSHQVTQMGQEVILRCVPISNHLYFYWYRQILGQKVEFLVSFYNNEISEKSEIFDDQFSVERPDGSNFTLKIRSTKLEDSAMYFCASTTDGPQHFGDGTRLSIL.